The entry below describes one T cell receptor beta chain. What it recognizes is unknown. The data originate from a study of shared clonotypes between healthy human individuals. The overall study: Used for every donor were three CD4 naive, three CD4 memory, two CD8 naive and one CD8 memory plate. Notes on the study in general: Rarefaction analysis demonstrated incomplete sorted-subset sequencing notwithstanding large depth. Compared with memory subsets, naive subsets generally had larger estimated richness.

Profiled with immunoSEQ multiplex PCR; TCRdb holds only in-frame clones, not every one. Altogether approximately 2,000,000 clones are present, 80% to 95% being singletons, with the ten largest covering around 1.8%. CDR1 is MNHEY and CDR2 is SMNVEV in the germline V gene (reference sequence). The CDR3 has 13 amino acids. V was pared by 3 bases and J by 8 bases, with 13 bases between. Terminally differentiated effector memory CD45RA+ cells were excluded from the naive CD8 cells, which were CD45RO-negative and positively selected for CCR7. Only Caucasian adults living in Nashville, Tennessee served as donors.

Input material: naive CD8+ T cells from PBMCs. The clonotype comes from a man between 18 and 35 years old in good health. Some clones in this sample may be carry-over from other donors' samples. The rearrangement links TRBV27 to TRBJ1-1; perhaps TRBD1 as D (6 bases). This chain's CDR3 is CASSFLGAGEAFF. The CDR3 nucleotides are TGTGCCAGCAGTTTTTTGGGGGCGGGGGAAGCTTTCTTT.